This record looks at one T cell receptor (beta chain) sequence and its context. Its antigen is unidentified. Mismatch with germline at one junction end may stem from a read error. The same CDR3 is also encoded by other DNA sequences in this sample. This record belongs to a study of cytomegalovirus exposure and HLA in healthy donors. The PCR ran on 60 Vbeta and 13 Jbeta primers. Sequencing was performed with immunoSEQ multiplex PCR; in TCRdb, only in-frame clones are kept and a portion is missing. This table has about 170,000 clones, 75% to 90% appearing once. Germline lookup yields CDR1 SGDLS and CDR2 YYNGEE. The CDR3 is 14 residues long. Whole-study results and caveats: Later on, an analysis tied some 17,000 TCR beta sequences to HLA alleles at 0.05 false discovery rate.

This sequence was found in a woman aged 18 to 35 in good health and CMV-seronegative. Specimen: PBMCs. This chain links TRBV9 with TRBJ1-1; D perhaps matches TRBD1 (5 bases). CDR3 coding DNA: TGTGCCAGCAGCTTCAGGGAGGCGAACACTGAAGCCTTCTTT. The encoded protein is CASSFREANTEAFF.